This T cell receptor (beta chain) emerged from a study of CD8+CD57+ T cells in acquired aplastic anemia. Study-wide context: DNA per sorted CD4+ or CD8+ sample ranged roughly 0.19 to 27.4 ug, averaging about 2.9 ug. Healthy donors had, on average, roughly 9.9 million reads for their CD4+ cells. Findings and caveats of the study: Patients and controls shared 25 to 30 CD8+ CDR3 sequences, which appeared highly expressed in patients and within their immunodominant clones. Patients and controls had CD8+ Simpson's diversity values that were not significantly distinct.

Investigators profiled TCR beta VDJ and CDR3 from genomic DNA template. TCRdb re-analysed the reads in MiXCR, keeping a single row per CDR3 protein. This table has about 210,000 distinct CDR3 sequences, 61% appearing once. In the case of this clonotype: Its target is not known. One end of the junction fails to match germline, which may point to a read error.

The CDR3 is 14 amino acids. Germline lookup yields CDR1 ENHRY and CDR2 SYGVKD. This receptor was taken from a human donor in good health. The sample was sorted CD4+, CD8+, or CD8+CD57+ T cells (not recorded which) from PBMCs. The chain uses TRBV10-3 and TRBJ1-2; the match to TRBD1 covers 7 bases. The CDR3 region is CASSDRQGPYGYTF. The CDR3, as DNA: TGTGCCAGCAGTGATAGACAGGGTCCCTATGGCTACACCTTC.